This passage covers 6 T cell receptor beta chains from one sample sequenced in a study of cytomegalovirus exposure and HLA in healthy donors. Using immunoSEQ multiplex PCR, the repertoire was profiled, and TCRdb retains in-frame clones only, with some absent. The table has roughly 250,000 clones, 75% to 90% seen once. The sample taken for sequencing was PBMCs. These receptors all come from a woman younger than 45 in good health and CMV-seropositive.

This sequence joins TRBV19 and TRBJ2-3; TRBD2 might be the D (6 bases). The CDR3 is 15 amino acids. V was pared by 3 bases and J by 2 bases, with 12 bases between. Germline V CDR1 and CDR2: LNHDA, SQIVND (reference sequence). The CDR3 DNA follows: TGTGCCAGTAGTATGGGTAGCGGTGCCACAGATACGCAGTATTTT. Its protein is CASSMGSGATDTQYF.

The chain joins TRBV18 to TRBJ1-2; D is unclear. V lost 2 bases, J lost 0 bases, and 7 bases lay in between. This CDR3 has 14 amino acids. Germline V gene sequence: CDR1 KGHSH, CDR2 LQKENI. CDR3 in amino acids: CASSPTQTNYGYTF. As DNA, the CDR3 is TGTGCCAGCTCACCAACACAGACTAACTATGGCTACACCTTC.

The chain is built from TRBV28 and TRBJ1-4, with 10 bases identical to TRBD1. The CDR3 has 14 amino acids. J was trimmed by 9 bases and V by 3 bases; bases with no gene match: 4. Germline-derived CDR1 and CDR2 are MDHEN and SYDVKM. As DNA, the CDR3 is TGTGCCAGCAGTTTTTGGGGACAGGGGAAAAAACTGTTTTTT. Residues: CASSFWGQGKKLFF.

V gene TRBV5-1 combines with J gene TRBJ2-1; 8 bases fit TRBD2. The germline CDR1 and CDR2 sequences are SGHRS and YFSETQ. The CDR3 contains 15 residues. J gave up 4 bases and V 8 bases, and 11 bases lay outside the gene matches. CDR3 in amino acids: CASKIGTRIYNEQFF. CDR3 bases: TGCGCCAGTAAGATCGGGACTAGGATATACAATGAGCAGTTCTTC.

The chain joins TRBV11-2 to TRBJ1-1, with 7 bases that match TRBD1. This CDR3 is 18 amino acids long. V gave up 5 bases and J gave up 0 bases; unmatched junction bases: 15. From germline, CDR1 is SGHAT and CDR2 FQNNGV. CDR3 DNA sequence: TGTGCCAGCAGCCCTCCAGGGGATAGGGGGCAGTTGAACACTGAAGCTTTCTTT. Translating it yields CASSPPGDRGQLNTEAFF.

A word on this clone: One junction end disagrees with the germline gene, perhaps due to a read error. This chain connects TRBV27 to TRBJ1-5, with D maybe TRBD1 (5 bases). The CDR3 has 13 amino acids. The germline gives CDR1 MNHEY, CDR2 SMNVEV (reference sequence). The CDR3 reads CASSLSQDQPQHF. CDR3 sequence (DNA): TGTGCCAGCAGTCTATCACAGGATCAGCCCCAGCATTTT.